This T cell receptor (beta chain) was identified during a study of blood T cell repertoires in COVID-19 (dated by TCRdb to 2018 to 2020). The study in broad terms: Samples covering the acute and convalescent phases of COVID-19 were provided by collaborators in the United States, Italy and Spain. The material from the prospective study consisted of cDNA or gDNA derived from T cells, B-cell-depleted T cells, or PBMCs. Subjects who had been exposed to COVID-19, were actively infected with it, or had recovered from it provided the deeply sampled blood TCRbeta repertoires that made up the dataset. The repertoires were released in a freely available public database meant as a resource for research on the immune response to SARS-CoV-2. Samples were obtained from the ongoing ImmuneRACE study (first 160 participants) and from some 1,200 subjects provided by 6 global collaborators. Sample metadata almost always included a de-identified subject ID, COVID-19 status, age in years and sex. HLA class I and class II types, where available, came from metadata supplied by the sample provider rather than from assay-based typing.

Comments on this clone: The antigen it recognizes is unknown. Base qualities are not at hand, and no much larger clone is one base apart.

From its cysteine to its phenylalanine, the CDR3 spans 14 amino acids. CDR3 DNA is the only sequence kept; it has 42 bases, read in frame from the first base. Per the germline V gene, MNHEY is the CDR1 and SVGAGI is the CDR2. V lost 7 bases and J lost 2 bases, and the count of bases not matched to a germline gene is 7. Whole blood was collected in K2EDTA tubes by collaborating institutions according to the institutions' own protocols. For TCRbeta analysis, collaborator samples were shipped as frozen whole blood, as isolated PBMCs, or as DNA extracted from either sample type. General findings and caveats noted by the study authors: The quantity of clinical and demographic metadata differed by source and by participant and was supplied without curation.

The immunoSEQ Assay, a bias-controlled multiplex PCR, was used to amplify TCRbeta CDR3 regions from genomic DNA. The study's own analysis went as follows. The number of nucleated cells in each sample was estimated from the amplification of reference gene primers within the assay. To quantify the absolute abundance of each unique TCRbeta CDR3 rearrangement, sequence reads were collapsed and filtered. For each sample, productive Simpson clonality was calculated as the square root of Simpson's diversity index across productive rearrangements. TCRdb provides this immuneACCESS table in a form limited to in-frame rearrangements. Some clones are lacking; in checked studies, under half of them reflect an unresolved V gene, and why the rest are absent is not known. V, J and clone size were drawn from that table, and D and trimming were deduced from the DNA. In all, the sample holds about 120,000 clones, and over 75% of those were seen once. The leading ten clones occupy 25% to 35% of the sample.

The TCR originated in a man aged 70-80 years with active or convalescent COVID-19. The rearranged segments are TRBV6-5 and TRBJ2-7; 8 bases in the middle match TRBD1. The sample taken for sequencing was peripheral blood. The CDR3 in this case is CASTTTGDPYEQYF. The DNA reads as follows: TGTGCCAGCACCACGACAGGGGACCCCTACGAGCAGTACTTC.